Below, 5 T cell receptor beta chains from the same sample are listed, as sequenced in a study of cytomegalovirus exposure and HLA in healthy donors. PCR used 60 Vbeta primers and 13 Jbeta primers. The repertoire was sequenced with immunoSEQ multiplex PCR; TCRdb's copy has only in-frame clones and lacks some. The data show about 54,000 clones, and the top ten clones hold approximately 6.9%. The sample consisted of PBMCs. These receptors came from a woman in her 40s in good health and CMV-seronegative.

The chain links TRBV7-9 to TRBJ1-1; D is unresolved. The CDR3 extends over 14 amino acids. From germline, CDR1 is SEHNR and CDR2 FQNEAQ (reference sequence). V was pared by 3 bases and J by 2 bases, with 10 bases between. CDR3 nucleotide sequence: TGTGCCAGCAGCTTGGCCCAGGAAAACACTGAAGCTTTCTTT. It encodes CASSLAQENTEAFF.

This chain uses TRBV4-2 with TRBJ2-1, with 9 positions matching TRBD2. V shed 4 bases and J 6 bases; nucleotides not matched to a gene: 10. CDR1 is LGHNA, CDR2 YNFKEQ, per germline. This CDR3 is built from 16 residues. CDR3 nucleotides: TGTGCCAGCAGCCCCCGTGGGGCTAGCGGGGTCAATGAGCAGTTCTTC. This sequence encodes CASSPRGASGVNEQFF.

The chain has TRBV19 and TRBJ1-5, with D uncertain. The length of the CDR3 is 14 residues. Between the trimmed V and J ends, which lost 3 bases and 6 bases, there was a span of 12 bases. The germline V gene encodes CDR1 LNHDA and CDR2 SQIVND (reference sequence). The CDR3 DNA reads TGTGCCAGTAGTATCAAGCAAAGTCTTCAGCCCCAGCATTTT. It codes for CASSIKQSLQPQHF.

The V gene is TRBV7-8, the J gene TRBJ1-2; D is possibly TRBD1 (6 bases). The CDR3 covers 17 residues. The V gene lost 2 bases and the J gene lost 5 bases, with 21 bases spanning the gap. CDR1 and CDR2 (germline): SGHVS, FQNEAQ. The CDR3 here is CASSLQQGILDLYGYTF. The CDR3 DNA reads TGTGCCAGCAGCTTACAACAGGGAATTCTTGACCTGTATGGCTACACCTTC.

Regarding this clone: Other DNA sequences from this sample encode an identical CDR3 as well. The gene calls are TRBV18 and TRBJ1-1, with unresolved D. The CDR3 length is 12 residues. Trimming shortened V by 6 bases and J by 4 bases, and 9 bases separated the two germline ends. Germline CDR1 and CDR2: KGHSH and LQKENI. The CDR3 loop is CASSNPGTEAFF. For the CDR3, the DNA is TGTGCCAGCTCCAATCCGGGCACTGAAGCTTTCTTT.